Listed below are T cell receptor beta chains from one sample, sequenced in a study of regulatory T cells in long-lasting Graves disease. TCRdb re-called the multiplex PCR reads with MiXCR, one entry per CDR3 protein. Here the sample spans 540,000 or so distinct CDR3 sequences, roughly 13% being singletons. These data are also associated with another study on T cells in Graves' hyperthyroidism and ophthalmopathy.

This sample comprised peripheral blood mononuclear cells (PBMCs), obtained at new diagnosis, from a patient treated with antithyroid drugs. All receptors come from a young man with Graves disease. Both conserved end residues are part of each CDR3. The D gene is left open where the match is weak. Expanded clones are given a class, and other clones once, few, many or no size at all.

V gene: TRBV12-3/TRBV12-4; J gene: TRBJ1-6; D gene: NA; clone size: many; CDR3 DNA: TGTGCCAGCAGCTTCTATGGGGGCTCACCCCTCCACTTT; CDR3 protein: CASSFYGGSPLHF
V gene: TRBV27; J gene: TRBJ2-2; D gene: NA; clone size: many; CDR3 DNA: TGTGCCAGCAGTCCCTCTGCGACGAACACCGGGGAGCTGTTTTTT; CDR3 protein: CASSPSATNTGELFF
V gene: TRBV11-2; J gene: TRBJ2-1; D gene: TRBD2; clone size: many; CDR3 DNA: TGTGCCAGCAGCCGTGGACTAGCGGTTTACAATGAGCAGTTCTTC; CDR3 protein: CASSRGLAVYNEQFF
V gene: TRBV12-3/TRBV12-4; J gene: TRBJ2-7; D gene: TRBD2; clone size: many; CDR3 DNA: TGTGCCAGCAGTAATCGAGCGGGAGGGTGGAACGAGCAGTACTTC; CDR3 protein: CASSNRAGGWNEQYF
V gene: TRBV24-1; J gene: TRBJ2-1; D gene: TRBD2; clone size: many; CDR3 DNA: TGTGCCACCAGTGATTCGTTAGCGGGAGTGCCCAATGAGCAGTTCTTC; CDR3 protein: CATSDSLAGVPNEQFF
V gene: TRBV19; J gene: TRBJ2-1; D gene: NA; clone size: few; CDR3 DNA: TGTGCCAGTAGTATCTACCGGAGCTCCTACAATGAGCAGTTCTTC; CDR3 protein: CASSIYRSSYNEQFF
V gene: TRBV29-1; J gene: TRBJ1-3; D gene: TRBD1; clone size: NA; CDR3 DNA: TGCAGCGCTAACCGGGACAGAGGGGGAAACACCATATATTTT; CDR3 protein: CSANRDRGGNTIYF
V gene: TRBV12-3/TRBV12-4; J gene: TRBJ2-3; D gene: TRBD2; clone size: many; CDR3 DNA: TGTGCCAGCACCCCAGGGAGTAGCGGGAGTGGGGGCACAGATACGCAGTATTTT; CDR3 protein: CASTPGSSGSGGTDTQYF
V gene: TRBV5-1; J gene: TRBJ2-5; D gene: NA; clone size: few; CDR3 DNA: TGCGCCAGCAGCTATTCGGGAACCAAAGAGACCCAGTACTTC; CDR3 protein: CASSYSGTKETQYF
V gene: TRBV29-1; J gene: TRBJ2-7; D gene: NA; clone size: NA; CDR3 DNA: TGCAGCGTTGAGGGGTCATTAGAGCGGAGCTCCTACGAGCAGTACTTC; CDR3 protein: CSVEGSLERSSYEQYF
V gene: TRBV7-8; J gene: TRBJ1-1; D gene: TRBD1; clone size: many; CDR3 DNA: TGTGCCAGCAGCTCGGGGACAGGTACTGAAGCTTTCTTT; CDR3 protein: CASSSGTGTEAFF
V gene: TRBV20-1; J gene: TRBJ2-7; D gene: NA; clone size: NA; CDR3 DNA: TGCAGTGCTAGTAACAGGGACCACGAGCAGTACTTC; CDR3 protein: CSASNRDHEQYF
V gene: TRBV29-1; J gene: TRBJ2-1; D gene: NA; clone size: many; CDR3 DNA: TGCAGCGCCAGAGGGACGGCGAGCTCCTACAATGAGCAGTTCTTC; CDR3 protein: CSARGTASSYNEQFF
V gene: TRBV12-3/TRBV12-4; J gene: TRBJ2-7; D gene: TRBD2; clone size: many; CDR3 DNA: TGTGCCAGCAGTTCCCGACTAGCGGGAGGGACTGAGCAGTACTTC; CDR3 protein: CASSSRLAGGTEQYF
V gene: TRBV12-3/TRBV12-4; J gene: TRBJ1-1; D gene: TRBD1; clone size: many; CDR3 DNA: TGTGCCAGCAGACACAGGGGGTCGAACACTGAAGCTTTCTTT; CDR3 protein: CASRHRGSNTEAFF
V gene: TRBV3-1; J gene: TRBJ2-1; D gene: NA; clone size: many; CDR3 DNA: TGTGCCAGCAGCCAAAGGGTAGGGGTATCCTACAATGAGCAGTTCTTC; CDR3 protein: CASSQRVGVSYNEQFF
V gene: TRBV27; J gene: TRBJ2-7; D gene: TRBD1; clone size: many; CDR3 DNA: TGTGCCAGCAGTCCCACCCCGAGGACAGGGGGCCTCTACGAGCAGTACTTC; CDR3 protein: CASSPTPRTGGLYEQYF
V gene: TRBV12-3/TRBV12-4; J gene: TRBJ2-7; D gene: NA; clone size: many; CDR3 DNA: TGTGCCAGCAGTCCATGGACTGGGACCTACGAGCAGTACTTC; CDR3 protein: CASSPWTGTYEQYF
V gene: TRBV12-3/TRBV12-4; J gene: TRBJ1-5; D gene: NA; clone size: many; CDR3 DNA: TGTGCCAGCACCACAGGGTTGCAGCCCCAGCATTTT; CDR3 protein: CASTTGLQPQHF
V gene: TRBV9; J gene: TRBJ2-1; D gene: TRBD2; clone size: NA; CDR3 DNA: TGTGCCAGCAGCGTAGCCGGGGGGGGCTCCTACAATGAGCAGTTCTTC; CDR3 protein: CASSVAGGGSYNEQFF
V gene: TRBV20-1; J gene: TRBJ1-2; D gene: TRBD1; clone size: few; CDR3 DNA: TGCAGTGCTACGGGCGGGACAGGGAAAGGCTACACCTTC; CDR3 protein: CSATGGTGKGYTF
V gene: TRBV5-1; J gene: TRBJ2-7; D gene: NA; clone size: many; CDR3 DNA: TGCGCCAGCAGCTTGGCCGGGGGATTCCTCTCCTACGAGCAGTACTTC; CDR3 protein: CASSLAGGFLSYEQYF
V gene: TRBV27; J gene: TRBJ2-5; D gene: TRBD1; clone size: many; CDR3 DNA: TGTGCCAGCAGTAAACACCGAAACCGAGGGACAGGGGTCGGAGAGACCCAGTACTTC; CDR3 protein: CASSKHRNRGTGVGETQYF
V gene: TRBV5-5; J gene: TRBJ2-5; D gene: NA; clone size: many; CDR3 DNA: TGTGCCAGCAGCCTTAGGGTCGGGGAGACCCAGTACTTC; CDR3 protein: CASSLRVGETQYF
V gene: TRBV27; J gene: TRBJ2-1; D gene: NA; clone size: many; CDR3 DNA: TGTGCCAGCAGTTTAAGGGATCCCTACAATGAGCAGTTCTTC; CDR3 protein: CASSLRDPYNEQFF
V gene: TRBV6-1; J gene: TRBJ1-5; D gene: NA; clone size: many; CDR3 DNA: TGTGCCAGCAGCTTTACAGGGACGTCTTATCAGCCCCAGCATTTT; CDR3 protein: CASSFTGTSYQPQHF
V gene: TRBV7-8; J gene: TRBJ1-6; D gene: NA; clone size: few; CDR3 DNA: TGTGCCAGCAGCCGAACAGTGAGCTCCTATAATTCACCCCTCCACTTT; CDR3 protein: CASSRTVSSYNSPLHF
V gene: TRBV6-5; J gene: TRBJ2-1; D gene: TRBD2; clone size: many; CDR3 DNA: TGTGCCAGCAGTTACCTTGCTAGCGGGGGTTTGCCTCTCAATGAGCAGTTCTTC; CDR3 protein: CASSYLASGGLPLNEQFF
V gene: TRBV12-3/TRBV12-4; J gene: TRBJ2-1; D gene: NA; clone size: many; CDR3 DNA: TGTGCCAGCAGTTTTCTGACTTCTTCCAATGAGCAGTTCTTC; CDR3 protein: CASSFLTSSNEQFF
V gene: TRBV6-5; J gene: TRBJ2-1; D gene: TRBD2; clone size: few; CDR3 DNA: TGTGCCAGCAGTTACTCGTGGGGTAGCGGGATCGAGGGGGAGCAGTTCTTC; CDR3 protein: CASSYSWGSGIEGEQFF
V gene: TRBV29-1; J gene: TRBJ1-2; D gene: NA; clone size: many; CDR3 DNA: TGCAGCGTTGAGAAGGTCTACTATGGCTACACCTTC; CDR3 protein: CSVEKVYYGYTF
V gene: TRBV19; J gene: TRBJ2-1; D gene: TRBD1; clone size: few; CDR3 DNA: TGTGCCAGTAGTAGCGCCGGGACAGGGGCTACGGAGCAGTTCTTC; CDR3 protein: CASSSAGTGATEQFF
V gene: TRBV19; J gene: TRBJ1-5; D gene: NA; clone size: NA; CDR3 DNA: TGTGCCAGTAGTATCGGGGTAAGGGGCCAGCCCCAGCATTTT; CDR3 protein: CASSIGVRGQPQHF
V gene: TRBV6-1; J gene: TRBJ2-1; D gene: NA; clone size: many; CDR3 DNA: TGTGCCAGCAGCCCTGGGGGGCCCTTGGAGTTCTTC; CDR3 protein: CASSPGGPLEFF
V gene: TRBV7-9; J gene: TRBJ1-1; D gene: NA; clone size: many; CDR3 DNA: TGTGCCGGCCGACGGGGGAACACTGAAGCTTTCTTT; CDR3 protein: CAGRRGNTEAFF
V gene: TRBV5-6; J gene: TRBJ2-1; D gene: NA; clone size: few; CDR3 DNA: TGTGCCAGCAGTCCCGGGCGGATTTACCATGAGCAGTTCTTC; CDR3 protein: CASSPGRIYHEQFF
V gene: TRBV13; J gene: TRBJ1-1; D gene: NA; clone size: NA; CDR3 DNA: TGTGCCAGCAGCTCTACTAGGGCGCAGAGGGTTATGAACACTGAAGCTTTCTTT; CDR3 protein: CASSSTRAQRVMNTEAFF
V gene: TRBV19; J gene: TRBJ2-1; D gene: TRBD2; clone size: few; CDR3 DNA: TGCCTTCTAGCGGGAGCAAATGAGCAGTTCTTC; CDR3 protein: CLLAGANEQFF
V gene: TRBV7-9; J gene: TRBJ1-4; D gene: NA; clone size: many; CDR3 DNA: TGTGCCAGCAGCCTACAGGCGGGTACTGAAAAACTGTTTTTT; CDR3 protein: CASSLQAGTEKLFF
V gene: TRBV28; J gene: TRBJ2-3; D gene: TRBD1; clone size: many; CDR3 DNA: TGTGCCAGCAGTGTACAGGGGATTGGCACAGATACGCAGTATTTT; CDR3 protein: CASSVQGIGTDTQYF
V gene: TRBV12-3/TRBV12-4; J gene: TRBJ1-2; D gene: NA; clone size: many; CDR3 DNA: TGTGCCAGCAGTTTAGGGGCCTTTTCAGGCTATGGCTACACCTTC; CDR3 protein: CASSLGAFSGYGYTF
V gene: TRBV27; J gene: TRBJ1-1; D gene: NA; clone size: many; CDR3 DNA: TGTGCCAGCAGTTTCGGGGGGGAGAATCCTGAAGCTTTCTTT; CDR3 protein: CASSFGGENPEAFF
V gene: TRBV7-9; J gene: TRBJ1-2; D gene: NA; clone size: few; CDR3 DNA: TGTGCCAGCAGCTTAGGTCTGACTAACTATGGCTACACCTTC; CDR3 protein: CASSLGLTNYGYTF
V gene: TRBV25-1; J gene: TRBJ2-5; D gene: NA; clone size: many; CDR3 DNA: TGTGCCAGCAGTGTTCCAACAGGGAAAGAGACCCAGTACTTC; CDR3 protein: CASSVPTGKETQYF
V gene: TRBV11-2; J gene: TRBJ2-1; D gene: NA; clone size: few; CDR3 DNA: TGTGCCAGCAGCGTCGTTGGGGCGGCGAATGAGCAGTTCTTC; CDR3 protein: CASSVVGAANEQFF
V gene: TRBV7-9; J gene: TRBJ2-2; D gene: NA; clone size: many; CDR3 DNA: TGTGCCAGCAGGCGTGGGGGCACCGGGGAGCTGTTTTTT; CDR3 protein: CASRRGGTGELFF
V gene: TRBV20-1; J gene: TRBJ2-7; D gene: TRBD1; clone size: few; CDR3 DNA: TGCAGTGCTAGACCGGACAGGGTCAGCCTCGCCTACGAGCAGTACTTC; CDR3 protein: CSARPDRVSLAYEQYF
V gene: TRBV30; J gene: TRBJ2-1; D gene: NA; clone size: many; CDR3 DNA: TGTGCCTGGAGTACAGGGATGAGGAATGAGCAGTTCTTC; CDR3 protein: CAWSTGMRNEQFF
V gene: TRBV28; J gene: TRBJ1-4; D gene: TRBD1; clone size: many; CDR3 DNA: TGTGCCAGCAGTGCGACAGGGGCCTCTAATGAAAAACTGTTTTTT; CDR3 protein: CASSATGASNEKLFF
V gene: TRBV4-1; J gene: TRBJ1-3; D gene: NA; clone size: NA; CDR3 DNA: TGCGCCAGCAGCCATGGAGGCACAGGGTTTTTGGGAACCATATATTTT; CDR3 protein: CASSHGGTGFLGTIYF
V gene: TRBV11-2; J gene: TRBJ2-3; D gene: TRBD2; clone size: NA; CDR3 DNA: TGTGCCAGCAGCCTCCTAGCGGCGTTCACAGATACGCAGTATTTT; CDR3 protein: CASSLLAAFTDTQYF
V gene: TRBV29-1; J gene: TRBJ1-4; D gene: NA; clone size: NA; CDR3 DNA: TGCAGCGTTGAAGATGGCAGGGGTCAGGGTGAAAAACTGTTTTTT; CDR3 protein: CSVEDGRGQGEKLFF